The clone carrying this T cell receptor (beta chain) was seen only a few times. Its antigen remains unknown. The use of a sample-barcoded 5' primer and a J-beta primer mix characterized a second PCR of about 7 to 12 cycles. With 12 random nucleotides, a template-switch adaptor tagged each individual cDNA molecule. TCRdb ran MiXCR on the 5' RACE reads and lists one entry per CDR3 protein. The sample carries approximately 850,000 distinct CDR3 sequences, more than 40% recorded once. Germline CDR1 and CDR2: LGHNA and YSLEER. Germline trimming cut 3 bases from V and 5 bases from J; bases unmatched to any gene: 7. The CDR3 has 15 residues. This entry comes from a study of blood T cells in healthy people across ages. Study findings and constraints: A roughly linear fall in TCR beta diversity per million T cells was seen with increasing age. Both naive CD4+ cell counts and diversity were greater in long-lived donors than in aged donors. Estimated diversity across one million T cells was deemed an underestimate.

Material: blood. The chain employs TRBV4-3 and TRBJ1-5; 7 nucleotides line up with TRBD1. This TCR derives from a man aged 55 to 70 in good health. CDR3 bases: TGCGCCAGCAGCCACTACACAGGGGATCATCAGCCCCAGCATTTT. It encodes CASSHYTGDHQPQHF.